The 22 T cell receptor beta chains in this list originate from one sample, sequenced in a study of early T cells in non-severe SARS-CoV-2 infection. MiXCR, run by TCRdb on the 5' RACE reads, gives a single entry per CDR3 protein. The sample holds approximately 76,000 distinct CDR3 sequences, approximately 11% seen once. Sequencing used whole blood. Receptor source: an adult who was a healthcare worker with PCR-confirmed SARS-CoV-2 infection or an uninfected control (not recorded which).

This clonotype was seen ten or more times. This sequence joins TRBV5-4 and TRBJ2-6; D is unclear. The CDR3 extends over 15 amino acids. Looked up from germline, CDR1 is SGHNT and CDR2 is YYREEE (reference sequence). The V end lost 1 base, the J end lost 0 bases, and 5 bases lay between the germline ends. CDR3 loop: CASSLMGSGANVLTF. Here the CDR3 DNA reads TGTGCCAGCAGCTTGATGGGCTCTGGGGCCAACGTCCTGACTTTC.

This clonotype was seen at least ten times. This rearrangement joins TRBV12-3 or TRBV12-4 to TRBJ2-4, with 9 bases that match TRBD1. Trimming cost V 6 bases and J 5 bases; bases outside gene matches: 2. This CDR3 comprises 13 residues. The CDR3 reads CASSRDRENIQYF. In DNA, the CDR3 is TGTGCCAGCAGCCGGGACAGGGAAAACATTCAGTACTTC.

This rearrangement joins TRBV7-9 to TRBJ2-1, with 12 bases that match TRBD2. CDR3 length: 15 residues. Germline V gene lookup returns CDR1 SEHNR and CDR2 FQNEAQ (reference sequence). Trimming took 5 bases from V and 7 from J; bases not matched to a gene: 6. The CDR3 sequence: CASSPGLAGLNEQFF. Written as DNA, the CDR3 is TGTGCCAGCAGCCCAGGACTAGCGGGGTTAAATGAGCAGTTCTTC.

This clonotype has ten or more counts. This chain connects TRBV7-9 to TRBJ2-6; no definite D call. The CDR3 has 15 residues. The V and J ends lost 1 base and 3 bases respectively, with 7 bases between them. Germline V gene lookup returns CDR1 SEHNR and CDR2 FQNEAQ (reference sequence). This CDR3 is CASSLGNIGANVLTF. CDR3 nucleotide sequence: TGTGCCAGCAGCTTAGGTAATATTGGGGCCAACGTCCTGACTTTC.

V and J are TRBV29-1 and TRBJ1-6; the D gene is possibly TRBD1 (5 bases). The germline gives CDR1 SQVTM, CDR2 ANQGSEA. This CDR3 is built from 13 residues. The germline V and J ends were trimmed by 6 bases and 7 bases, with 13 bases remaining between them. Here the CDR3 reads CSVAREVNSPLHF. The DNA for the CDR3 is TGCAGCGTGGCCAGGGAGGTCAATTCACCCCTCCACTTT.

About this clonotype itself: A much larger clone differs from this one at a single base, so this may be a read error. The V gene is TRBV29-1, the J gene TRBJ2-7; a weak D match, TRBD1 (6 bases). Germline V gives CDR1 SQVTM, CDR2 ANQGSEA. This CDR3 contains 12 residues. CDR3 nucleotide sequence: TGCAGCGTAGGACAGCGTTCCTACGGGCAGTACTTC. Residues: CSVGQRSYGQYF.

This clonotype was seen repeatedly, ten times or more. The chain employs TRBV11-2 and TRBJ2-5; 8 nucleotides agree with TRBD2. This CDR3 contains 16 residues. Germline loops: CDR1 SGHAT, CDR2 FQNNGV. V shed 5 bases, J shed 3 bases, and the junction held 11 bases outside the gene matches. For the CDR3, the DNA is TGTGCCAGCAGCGACCCGGGGCAAGCGGGAGAAGAGACCCAGTACTTC. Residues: CASSDPGQAGEETQYF.

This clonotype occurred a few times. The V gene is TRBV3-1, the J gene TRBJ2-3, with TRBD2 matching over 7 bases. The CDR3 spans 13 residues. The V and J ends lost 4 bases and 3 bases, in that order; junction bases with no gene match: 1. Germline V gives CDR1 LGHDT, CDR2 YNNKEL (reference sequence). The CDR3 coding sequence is TGTGCCAGCAGCCGACTAGCAACAGATACGCAGTATTTT. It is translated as CASSRLATDTQYF.

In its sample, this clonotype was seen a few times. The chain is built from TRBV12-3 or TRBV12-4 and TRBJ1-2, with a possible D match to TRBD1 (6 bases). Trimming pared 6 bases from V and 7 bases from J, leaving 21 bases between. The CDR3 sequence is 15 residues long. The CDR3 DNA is TGTGCCAGCAGAATCGGGTTCGGGGGCCGGGCTGGCTACACCTTC. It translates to CASRIGFGGRAGYTF.

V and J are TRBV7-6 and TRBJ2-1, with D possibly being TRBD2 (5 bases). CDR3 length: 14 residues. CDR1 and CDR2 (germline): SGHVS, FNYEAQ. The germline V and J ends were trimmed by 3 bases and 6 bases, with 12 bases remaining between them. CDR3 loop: CASSLLRGANEQFF. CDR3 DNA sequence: TGTGCCAGCAGCTTGCTCCGGGGTGCCAATGAGCAGTTCTTC.

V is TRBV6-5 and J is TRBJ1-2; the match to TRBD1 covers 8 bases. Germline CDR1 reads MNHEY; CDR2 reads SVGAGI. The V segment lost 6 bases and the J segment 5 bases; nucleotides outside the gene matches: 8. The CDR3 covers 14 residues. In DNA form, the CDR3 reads TGTGCCAGCAGCCAGACAGGGGCAAAATATGGCTACACCTTC. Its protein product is CASSQTGAKYGYTF.

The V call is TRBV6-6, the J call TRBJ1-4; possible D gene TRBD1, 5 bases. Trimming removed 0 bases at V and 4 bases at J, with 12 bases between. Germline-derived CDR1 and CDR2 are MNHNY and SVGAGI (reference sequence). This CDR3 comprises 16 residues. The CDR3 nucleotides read TGTGCCAGCAGTTACTCTGGAGGGGCCGATAATGAAAAACTGTTTTTT. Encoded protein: CASSYSGGADNEKLFF.

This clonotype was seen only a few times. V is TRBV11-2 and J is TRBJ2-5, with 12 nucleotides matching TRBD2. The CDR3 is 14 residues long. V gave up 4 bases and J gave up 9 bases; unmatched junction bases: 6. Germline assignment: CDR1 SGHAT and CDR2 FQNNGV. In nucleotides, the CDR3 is TGTGCCAGCAGCTCTCTGACTAGCGGGGGAGCCCAGTACTTC. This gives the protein CASSSLTSGGAQYF. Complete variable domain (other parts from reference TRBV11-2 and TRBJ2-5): EAGVAQSPRYKIIEKRQSVAFWCNPISGHATLYWYQQILGQGPKLLIQFQNNGVVDDSQLPKDRFSAERLKGVDSTLKIQPAKLEDSAVYLCASSSLTSGGAQYFGPGTRLLVL.

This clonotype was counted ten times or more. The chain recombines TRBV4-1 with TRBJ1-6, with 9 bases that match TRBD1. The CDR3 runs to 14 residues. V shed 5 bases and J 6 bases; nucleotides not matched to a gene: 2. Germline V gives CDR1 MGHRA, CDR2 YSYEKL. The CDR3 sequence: CASSSTGGNSPLHF. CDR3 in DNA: TGCGCCAGCAGCTCGACAGGGGGTAATTCACCCCTCCACTTT.

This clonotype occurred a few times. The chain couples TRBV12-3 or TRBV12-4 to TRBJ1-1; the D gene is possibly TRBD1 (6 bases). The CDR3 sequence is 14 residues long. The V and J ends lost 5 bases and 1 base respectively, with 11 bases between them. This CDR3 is CASSSPGQNTEAFF. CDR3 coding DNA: TGTGCCAGCAGTAGCCCGGGACAGAACACTGAAGCTTTCTTT.

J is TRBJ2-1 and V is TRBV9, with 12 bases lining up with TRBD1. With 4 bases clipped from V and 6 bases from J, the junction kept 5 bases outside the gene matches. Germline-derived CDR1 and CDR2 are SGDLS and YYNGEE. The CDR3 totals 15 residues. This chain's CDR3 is CASSPGTGGLNEQFF. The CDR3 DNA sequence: TGTGCCAGCAGCCCCGGGACAGGGGGCCTCAATGAGCAGTTCTTC.

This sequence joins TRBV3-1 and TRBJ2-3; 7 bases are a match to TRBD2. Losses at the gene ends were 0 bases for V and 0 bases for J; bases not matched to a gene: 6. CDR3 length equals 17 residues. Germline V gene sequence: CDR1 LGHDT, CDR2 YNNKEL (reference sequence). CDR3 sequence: CASSQDRAGISTDTQYF. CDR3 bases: TGTGCCAGCAGCCAAGACCGAGCGGGGATTAGCACAGATACGCAGTATTTT.

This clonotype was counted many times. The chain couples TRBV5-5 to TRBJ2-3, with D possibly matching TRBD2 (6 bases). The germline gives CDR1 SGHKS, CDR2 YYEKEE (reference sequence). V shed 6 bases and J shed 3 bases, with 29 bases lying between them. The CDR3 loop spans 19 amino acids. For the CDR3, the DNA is TGTGCCAGCATCAAGGAGGGCGGCACTAGAGTGTACAGTACAGATACGCAGTATTTT. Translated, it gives CASIKEGGTRVYSTDTQYF.

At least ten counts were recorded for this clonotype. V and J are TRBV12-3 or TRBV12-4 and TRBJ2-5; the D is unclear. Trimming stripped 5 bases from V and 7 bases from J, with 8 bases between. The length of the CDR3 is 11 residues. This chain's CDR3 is CASSPSGTQYF. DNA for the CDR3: TGTGCCAGCAGTCCGTCAGGGACCCAGTACTTC.

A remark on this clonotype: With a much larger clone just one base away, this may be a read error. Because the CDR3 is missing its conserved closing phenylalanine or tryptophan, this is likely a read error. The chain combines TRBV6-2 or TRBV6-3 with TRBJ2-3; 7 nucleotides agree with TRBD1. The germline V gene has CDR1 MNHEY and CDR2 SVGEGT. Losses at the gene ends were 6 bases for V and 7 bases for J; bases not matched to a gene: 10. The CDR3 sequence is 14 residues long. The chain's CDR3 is CASSHRDRQNTQYL. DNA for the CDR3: TGTGCCAGCAGCCACCGGGACAGACAAAATACGCAGTATTTA.

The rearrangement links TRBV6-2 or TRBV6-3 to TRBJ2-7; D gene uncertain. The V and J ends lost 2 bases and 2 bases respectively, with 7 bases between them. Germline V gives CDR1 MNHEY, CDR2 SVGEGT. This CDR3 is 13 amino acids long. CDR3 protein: CASSYLGTYEQYF. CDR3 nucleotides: TGTGCCAGCAGTTACCTGGGAACCTACGAGCAGTACTTC.

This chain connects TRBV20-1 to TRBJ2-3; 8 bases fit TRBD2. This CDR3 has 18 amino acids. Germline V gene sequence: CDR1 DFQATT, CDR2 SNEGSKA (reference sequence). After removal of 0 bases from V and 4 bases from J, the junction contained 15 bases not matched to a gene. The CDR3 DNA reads TGCAGTGCTAGAGACGCTGGGGCTAGCGGGTTTGTGTCAGATACGCAGTATTTT. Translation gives CSARDAGASGFVSDTQYF.